This T cell receptor beta chain was sequenced in a study of cytomegalovirus exposure and HLA in healthy donors. Whole-study context: Genetic ancestry analysis placed approximately 78% of the approximately 390 donors that were genotyped in the Caucasian-associated cluster. Study-level findings and limits: TCR beta V segments were, for the most part, productive about 90% or about 30% of the time in an earlier analysis. Likely technical artifact: a cluster of highly shared sequence variants.

There are a few counts of this clone. Its antigen is still unknown. V lost 0 bases to trimming and J lost 5 bases; unmatched junction nucleotides: 4. The germline gives CDR1 SGHTA, CDR2 FQGTGA. The CDR3 has 16 amino acids. In the PCR, 60 Vbeta and 13 Jbeta primers were used. Per the authors' pipeline: The count from a later analysis was 65 million to 90 million unique TCR beta chains, around 11 million of them shared. Libraries were prepared by immunoSEQ multiplex PCR; TCRdb keeps only in-frame clonotypes and omits some of them. The V and J calls and the clone size are those of that table, but D and trimming were determined from the DNA. The sample yields roughly 130,000 clones, about 8.5% seen once.

Source material: PBMCs. J is TRBJ2-3 and V is TRBV7-3; 11 bases agree with TRBD2. This TCR derives from a man between 35 and 55 years old in good health and CMV-seronegative. The CDR3 DNA reads as TGTGCCAGCAGCTTAACTAGCGGGGGGGCCATAGATACGCAGTATTTT. Encoded protein: CASSLTSGGAIDTQYF.